Detailed here is one TCR beta chain. This CDR3 comprises 15 residues. Germline-derived CDR1 and CDR2 are LGHNA and YSLEER. V was shortened by 1 base and J by 8 bases, with 14 bases between the two germline ends. The sample originates from a study of blood T cell repertoires in COVID-19. As for the study in general: Sites across the United States, Italy and Spain contributed samples from acute and convalescent COVID-19. Nucleic acid was either cDNA or gDNA, and it came from T cells, B-cell-depleted T cells, or PBMCs.

Assay used: immunoSEQ multiplex PCR; TCRdb lists only in-frame clones, some missing. The sample holds roughly 35,000 clones, 78% seen once. The sample was peripheral blood. V is TRBV4-3 and J is TRBJ1-4; D possibly corresponds to TRBD1 (5 bases). The receptor was derived from a man older than 75 with acute or convalescent COVID-19. The CDR3 region is CASSQGGEVGEKLFF. In DNA form, the CDR3 reads TGCGCCAGCAGCCAAGGGGGGGAGGTCGGGGAAAAACTGTTTTTT.